These T cell receptor beta chains were read from a single sample in a study of OX40 agonist ivuxolimab in advanced cancers. The method was immunoSEQ multiplex PCR; TCRdb's version includes in-frame clones alone and lacks a portion of them. The table records approximately 80,000 clones, about 95% of them present only once. The sequences come from CD4+ or CD8+ T cells sorted from blood, collected in a trial of the OX40 agonist ivuxolimab. These receptors all come from an adult with an advanced solid tumor such as melanoma, head and neck, liver or kidney cancer. CDR3s include the opening cysteine and the closing phenylalanine or tryptophan. The D gene is left open where the match is weak. The size field is filled for only some rows; it gives once, few, many or a size class.

clone_size,v_call,j_call,d_call,cdr3_nt,cdr3_aa
-,TRBV29-1,TRBJ2-7,TRBD1,TGCAGCGTTGAAGCGAAAGGACAGGGGGATTACGAGCAGTACTTC,CSVEAKGQGDYEQYF
-,TRBV6-1,TRBJ2-3,TRBD2,TGTGCCAGCAGTGGAACTATCGGGGGGGACACAGATACGCAGTATTTT,CASSGTIGGDTDTQYF
-,TRBV6-5,TRBJ2-7,-,TGTGCCAGCAGTCCCGGGACCCAGCTCGAGCAGTACTTC,CASSPGTQLEQYF
-,TRBV9,TRBJ2-7,-,TGTGCCAGCAGCGTAGCTAACGTTCGACCAGACCTTCACTACGAGCAGTACTTC,CASSVANVRPDLHYEQYF
once,TRBV19,TRBJ1-2,-,TGTGCCAGTAGTACCTACCTCGCTACAGTGGTCGGTGGTGGCTACACCTTC,CASSTYLATVVGGGYTF
once,TRBV29-1,TRBJ2-1,TRBD1,TGCAGCGTTGAAGATCCCGACAGGGACGAGCAGTTCTTC,CSVEDPDRDEQFF
once,TRBV5-4,TRBJ2-5,TRBD1,TGTGCCAGCAGCTTAGCTAGGACAGGGGGACAAGAGACCCAGTACTTC,CASSLARTGGQETQYF
-,TRBV29-1,TRBJ1-3,-,TGCAGCGTTGAAGAAGGGACTGGAAACACCATATATTTT,CSVEEGTGNTIYF
-,TRBV5-1,TRBJ2-1,-,TGCGCCAGCAGCTTGGACAGGGAGATGAATGAGCAGTTCTTC,CASSLDREMNEQFF
-,TRBV7-9,TRBJ2-7,-,TGTGCCAGCAGCTTAGCAGGGGGTGACGACGAGCAGTACTTC,CASSLAGGDDEQYF
-,TRBV5-4,TRBJ1-1,-,TGTGCCAGCAGCGAAGACCTACCCTCGAGAGCTTTCTTT,CASSEDLPSRAFF
-,TRBV2,TRBJ2-6,TRBD2,TGTGCCAGCATCCACGCGGGGGTATCAGGGGCCAACGTCCTGACTTTC,CASIHAGVSGANVLTF
-,TRBV29-1,TRBJ2-1,-,TGCAGCGTTGTAATTTATAATGAGCAGTTCTTC,CSVVIYNEQFF
-,TRBV5-1,TRBJ2-1,TRBD1,TGCGCCAGCAGCTTGGTGTGGCAGGGGGTAGTCGAAAAGTTCTTC,CASSLVWQGVVEKFF
once,TRBV27,TRBJ2-3,-,TGTGCCAGCAGCCTCTCCGATCTAGTAGCAGATACGCAGTATTTT,CASSLSDLVADTQYF
-,TRBV29-1,TRBJ2-7,TRBD2,TGCAGCGTTGAAGAAGATAAGTTGGGGGAGGGAGACCCCTACGAGCAGTACTTC,CSVEEDKLGEGDPYEQYF
-,TRBV7-9,TRBJ2-5,-,TGTGCCAGCAGCCCGCCCGCAGGGTCGGAGACCCAGTACTTC,CASSPPAGSETQYF
once,TRBV4-3,TRBJ2-1,-,TGCGCCAGCAGCCCCAACTCCTTTGGGAATGAGCAGTTCTTC,CASSPNSFGNEQFF
-,TRBV11-3,TRBJ2-7,-,TGTGCCAGCAGCATGGGGGCCGAGGGAGGCGAGCAGTACTTC,CASSMGAEGGEQYF
-,TRBV27,TRBJ2-1,-,TGTGCCAGCAGTTGGGTGCACTCCTACAATGAGCAGTTCTTC,CASSWVHSYNEQFF
-,TRBV6-5,TRBJ2-7,-,TGTGCCAGCGGCCAACAGGGCTACGAGCAGTACTTC,CASGQQGYEQYF
once,TRBV11-3,TRBJ2-5,-,TGTGCCAGCAGCCCCCGGCAGGGCGGCGAGACCCAGTACTTC,CASSPRQGGETQYF
-,TRBV7-9,TRBJ1-1,TRBD1,TGTGCCAGCAGCTCAGGGACAGGGGGTGAAGCTTTCTTT,CASSSGTGGEAFF
-,TRBV5-5,TRBJ2-7,TRBD1,TGTGCCAGCAGCTTGTCTCCAGGGGGAAACGAGCAGTACTTC,CASSLSPGGNEQYF
-,TRBV7-8,TRBJ2-7,-,TGTGCCAGCAGCTTGTATTCGGGGCCATCCTACGAGCAGTACTTC,CASSLYSGPSYEQYF
-,TRBV6-6,TRBJ2-7,-,TGTGCCAGCAGTTACAAGAGCTCCTACGAGCAGTACTTC,CASSYKSSYEQYF
-,TRBV28,TRBJ2-3,-,TGTGCCAGCAGCTACCAGGGAGATACGCAGTATTTT,CASSYQGDTQYF
-,TRBV6-1,TRBJ1-1,-,TGTGCCGTAACGGAACGGCCGCTGAGAACAACTGAAGCTTTCTTT,CAVTERPLRTTEAFF
-,TRBV5-1,TRBJ1-6,-,TGCGCCAGCAGCTTTAACCAGGGAAATAATTCACCCCTCCACTTT,CASSFNQGNNSPLHF
-,TRBV15,TRBJ2-5,-,TGTGCCACCAGCAGAGATCTCTCGACGGAGGAAGAGACCCAGTACTTC,CATSRDLSTEEETQYF
-,TRBV27,TRBJ1-5,TRBD1,TGTGCCAGCCAATTTGACCCGAGGGGGCGCGGTAGCAATCAGCCCCAGCATTTT,CASQFDPRGRGSNQPQHF
-,TRBV27,TRBJ2-1,TRBD2,TGTGCCAGCAGCCCTGGACTAGCGGAGGATTACAATGAGCAGTTCTTC,CASSPGLAEDYNEQFF
-,TRBV4-1,TRBJ2-7,-,TGCGCCAGCAGCCAAAGACAGGTGGACCCTTCCTACGAGCAGTACTTC,CASSQRQVDPSYEQYF
once,TRBV28,TRBJ2-7,-,TGTGCCAGCAGTTTTCCTGGCGGGACCTACGAGCAGTACTTC,CASSFPGGTYEQYF